Listed below are T cell receptor beta chains from one sample, sequenced in a study of naive and memory T cell subsets. TCRdb passed the UMI-ligation and nested PCR reads through MiXCR, listing each CDR3 protein once. The repertoire holds 35,000 to 40,000 distinct CDR3 sequences, with around 10% as singletons. This specimen was skin, taken from a tuberculin skin test site. These receptors were obtained from an adult in good health. The CDR3 runs from the conserved cysteine through the conserved F or W. A D gene is named only where the DNA matches it firmly. Where a row states a size, it is once, few, many or the class of an expanded clone; other rows omit it.

TRBJ2-3	.	.	TRBV5-1	TGCGCCAGCAGCTTGCGGCTGTCGGATACGCAGTATTTT	CASSLRLSDTQYF
TRBJ2-4	few	TRBD1	TRBV7-2	TGTGCCAGCAGCTCAACAGGGGTCAGCCAAAACATTCAGTACTTC	CASSSTGVSQNIQYF
TRBJ2-7	few	TRBD1	TRBV28	TGTGCCAGCAGTTTCCCGGGACAGGGACCCTACGAGCAGTACTTC	CASSFPGQGPYEQYF
TRBJ2-7	.	.	TRBV6-5	TGTGCCAGCAGTTACTCGCTGGGGCGCGGCTACGAGCAGTACTTC	CASSYSLGRGYEQYF
TRBJ2-7	many	.	TRBV3-1	TGTGCCAGCAGCCTCAGGGACGAGCCGGTCCCGCTTGGCGGGGAGCAGTACTTC	CASSLRDEPVPLGGEQYF
TRBJ2-3	.	.	TRBV7-2	TGTGCCAGCAGCCGTGGTGTGGGGTTGGCAGATACGCAGTATTTT	CASSRGVGLADTQYF
TRBJ2-2	many	.	TRBV29-1	TGCAGCGTTCGGGACCTCGGGGAGCTGTTTTTT	CSVRDLGELFF
TRBJ2-5	.	TRBD1	TRBV10-3	TGTGCCATCAGCGGACAGGGTGAAGAGACCCAGTACTTC	CAISGQGEETQYF
TRBJ2-4	.	.	TRBV12-3/TRBV12-4	TGTGCCAGCAGTCCGCGGGAATTAGCCAAAAACATTCAGTACTTC	CASSPRELAKNIQYF
TRBJ2-1	many	.	TRBV7-3	TGTGCCAGCAGCTTACGGACATTCGATGAGCAGTTCTTC	CASSLRTFDEQFF
TRBJ2-1	medium-sized	.	TRBV9	TGTGCCAGCAGCCCCCAAAGCGATGCCTCCTACAATGAGCAGTTCTTC	CASSPQSDASYNEQFF
TRBJ1-2	.	.	TRBV20-1	TGCAGTGCTAGGGACACCCTTTCGGGCTACACCTTC	CSARDTLSGYTF
TRBJ2-5	many	.	TRBV7-8	TGTGCCAGCAGTTGGGCAAAGGAGACCCAGTACTTC	CASSWAKETQYF
TRBJ2-6	many	.	TRBV29-1	TGCAGCGTTGAGTGGGGGGAGGTCTCTGGGGCCAACGTCCTGACTTTC	CSVEWGEVSGANVLTF
TRBJ2-7	many	TRBD1	TRBV15	TGTGCCACCGGTTTTGGGGACAGGGGGGGCGAGCAGTACTTC	CATGFGDRGGEQYF
TRBJ2-5	many	TRBD1	TRBV7-7	TGTGCTAGCAGCCCCGAGTTAGGGGGCCAGGAGACCCAGTACTTC	CASSPELGGQETQYF
TRBJ2-5	.	TRBD2	TRBV9	TGTGCCAGCAGCGTTTCCACCAACAGCGGGAGAAACCAAGAGACCCAGTACTTC	CASSVSTNSGRNQETQYF
TRBJ1-5	medium-sized	TRBD1	TRBV29-1	TGCAGCGTTAGGGCCGGGACAGGGAATCAGCCCCAGCATTTT	CSVRAGTGNQPQHF
TRBJ2-3	many	TRBD2	TRBV18	TGTGCCAGCTCACCACGGACTAGCGGGGGGCGCTATAGCACAGATACGCAGTATTTT	CASSPRTSGGRYSTDTQYF
TRBJ2-3	once	TRBD2	TRBV7-2	TGTGCCAGCAGCTCCGGGGGGTCAGATACGCAGTATTTT	CASSSGGSDTQYF
TRBJ1-5	.	.	TRBV11-2	TGTGCCAGCAGCTCCGACAGAGCTTGGGGTGCGCCCCAGCATTTT	CASSSDRAWGAPQHF
TRBJ1-2	.	.	TRBV29-1	TGCAGCGTTGATCAGAACTATGGCTACACCTTC	CSVDQNYGYTF
TRBJ2-2	many	.	TRBV20-1	TGCAGTGCTAGAGATCTTTTGGCGGGAATAGGCACCGGGGAGCTGTTTTTT	CSARDLLAGIGTGELFF
TRBJ1-4	.	.	TRBV28	TGTGCCAGCCATCCCATGGGGCGGATGGATGAAAAACTGTTTTTT	CASHPMGRMDEKLFF
TRBJ1-1	many	.	TRBV12-3/TRBV12-4	TGTGCCAGCAGTTTAGCGCGTGACGTCAGGAACACTGAAGCTTTCTTT	CASSLARDVRNTEAFF
TRBJ1-1	.	.	TRBV20-1	TGCAGTGCTAGTCCGGACGGAGCTGAAGCTTTCTTT	CSASPDGAEAFF
TRBJ2-5	many	TRBD1	TRBV11-2	TGTGCCAGCAGCTGGGGACAGGGGGAAGAGACCCAGTACTTC	CASSWGQGEETQYF
TRBJ2-1	.	.	TRBV29-1	TGCAGCGTTGGGCATGAAAATAGCGGTTGGGAGCAGTTCTTC	CSVGHENSGWEQFF
TRBJ1-5	.	.	TRBV6-1	TGTGCCAGCAGTGGGGGGACCTCCATGGGGAAGCCCCAGCATTTT	CASSGGTSMGKPQHF
TRBJ2-7	many	.	TRBV30	TGTGCCTGGAGTCCGCCCAGGGATGTCTACGAGCAGTACTTC	CAWSPPRDVYEQYF
TRBJ2-5	.	TRBD1	TRBV24-1	TGTGCCACCAGTGATGGGGACAGGGGGTCTGGGACCCAGTACTTC	CATSDGDRGSGTQYF
TRBJ2-1	few	TRBD2	TRBV6-2/TRBV6-3	TGTGCCAGCAGTTACTCGGGACTAGCGGGGGTGTACAATGAGCAGTTCTTC	CASSYSGLAGVYNEQFF
TRBJ1-4	.	.	TRBV18	TGTGCCAGCTCACCATCAGGAGCGTTTGAAAAACTGTTTTTT	CASSPSGAFEKLFF
TRBJ2-6	many	.	TRBV30	TGTGCCTGGAGCCTTATGAGGACCTTTTCCTCTGGGGCCAACGTCCTGACTTTC	CAWSLMRTFSSGANVLTF
TRBJ1-4	.	.	TRBV27	TGTGCCAGCAGTGAGGAGGGACAAGAAAAACTGTTTTTT	CASSEEGQEKLFF
TRBJ1-2	.	.	TRBV6-5	TGTGCCAGCAGTTACTCCAAGCTAAGGACAGTCTCAGATAACTATGGCTACACCTTC	CASSYSKLRTVSDNYGYTF
TRBJ2-2	.	.	TRBV20-1	TGCAGTGCTTCAGACTCCCCCGTCACCGGGGAGCTGTTTTTT	CSASDSPVTGELFF
TRBJ1-1	few	TRBD1	TRBV12-3/TRBV12-4	TGTGCCAGCAGACTTTGGGGGGAGACAGGGATGCGCACTGAAGCTTTCTTT	CASRLWGETGMRTEAFF
TRBJ2-1	few	.	TRBV7-2	TGTGCCAGCAGCTTGGGGGGCCCTGGGGATGAGCAGTTCTTC	CASSLGGPGDEQFF
TRBJ2-7	.	TRBD2	TRBV25-1	TGTGCCAGCAGTTCGTCTGACTGGCGGGAGTTCGGCGAGCAGTACTTC	CASSSSDWREFGEQYF
TRBJ1-5	many	.	TRBV20-1	TGCAGTGCTAGAACCCAATATAGCAATCAGCCCCAGCATTTT	CSARTQYSNQPQHF
TRBJ1-1	few	TRBD1	TRBV28	TGTGCCAGCATCACTACAGGGGATTACACTGAAGCTTTCTTT	CASITTGDYTEAFF
TRBJ2-4	few	.	TRBV20-1	TGCAGTGCTAGTGAGGGTGTCAGACTAGGGAAAAACATTCAGTACTTC	CSASEGVRLGKNIQYF
TRBJ2-1	many	TRBD2	TRBV2	TGTGCCAGCAGGGCTAGCGGGGGGAACAATGAGCAGTTCTTC	CASRASGGNNEQFF
TRBJ1-4	few	TRBD1	TRBV19	TGTGCCACCGAGGGGACAGGGCAGAAGGAACTGTTTTTT	CATEGTGQKELFF
TRBJ2-7	.	.	TRBV20-1	TGCAGTGCTAGGGGTTCCTCCACCACCGTCTACGAGCAGTACTTC	CSARGSSTTVYEQYF
TRBJ2-7	many	TRBD2	TRBV7-2	TGTGTCAGCAGCTTCTCTAGCGGGAGCTACGAGCAGTACTTC	CVSSFSSGSYEQYF
TRBJ2-3	few	.	TRBV30	TGTGCCTGGAGTGTACGAAACAGGGATACGCAGTATTTT	CAWSVRNRDTQYF
TRBJ1-1	medium-sized	.	TRBV19	TGTGCCAGTAGTGGCCGTACCTCCGTGTGGACTGAAGCTTTCTTT	CASSGRTSVWTEAFF